This is a list of T cell receptor beta chains from one sample in a study of spatial heterogeneity in lung cancer. TCRdb used MiXCR to reprocess the 5' RACE reads, holding one entry per CDR3 protein. The data contain roughly 80,000 distinct CDR3 sequences, roughly 12% of them seen just once; the ten biggest clones take up under 5.5%. The input for sequencing was PBMCs, taken at surgery. These TCRs come from a male donor with early-stage non-small cell lung cancer. CDR3s include the opening cysteine and the closing phenylalanine or tryptophan. D genes are given only for firm matches. Clone size, where shown, is once, few, many, or a class for clones that have expanded.

TRBJ1-5 | few | - | TRBV6-2/TRBV6-3 | TGTGCCAGCAGTTACGGAGATTTTGGAGGCAATCAGCCCCAGCATTTT | CASSYGDFGGNQPQHF
TRBJ2-2 | many | - | TRBV12-3/TRBV12-4 | TGTGCCAGCAGTTTGTATCCCGGGGAGCTGTTTTTT | CASSLYPGELFF
TRBJ1-5 | few | - | TRBV19 | TGTGCCAGTAGTAGGGGGCCTTCCAGTCGGCCCCAGCATTTT | CASSRGPSSRPQHF
TRBJ2-1 | few | TRBD1 | TRBV11-1 | TGTGCCTCCTCCGGGACAGGGAACCACAATGAGCAGTTCTTC | CASSGTGNHNEQFF
TRBJ2-3 | - | - | TRBV7-3 | TGTGCCAGCAGCTTAAGGGCATGGGATACGCAGTATTTT | CASSLRAWDTQYF
TRBJ1-1 | many | TRBD1 | TRBV7-9 | TGTGCCAGCAGCTCTCCCTTCGGGACAGCGAACACTGAAGCTTTCTTT | CASSSPFGTANTEAFF
TRBJ2-7 | few | TRBD2 | TRBV4-1 | TGCGCCAGCAGCCTGGGACTAGCGGGAGACGAGCAGTACTTC | CASSLGLAGDEQYF
TRBJ2-1 | - | - | TRBV11-1 | TGTGCCAGCAGCTTAAACACTTACAATGAGCAGTTCTTC | CASSLNTYNEQFF
TRBJ2-7 | many | - | TRBV5-1 | TGCGCCAGCAGCCATCAGGACAAGAGGGAGCAGTACTTC | CASSHQDKREQYF
TRBJ2-3 | few | TRBD2 | TRBV7-8 | TGTGCCAGCAGCTTCCTGAGCGGGAGGACCACAGATACGCAGTATTTT | CASSFLSGRTTDTQYF
TRBJ2-7 | - | TRBD1 | TRBV7-8 | TGTGCCAGCAGCTTGACAGGGGGCGTGACCTCATACGAGCAGTACTTC | CASSLTGGVTSYEQYF
TRBJ2-2 | many | - | TRBV24-1 | TGTGCCACCAGTGAGAACACCGGGGAGCTGTTTTTT | CATSENTGELFF
TRBJ2-2 | - | TRBD2 | TRBV7-9 | TGTGCCAGCAGCTTGCCGGGACTAGCGGGAGTAGGCACCGGGGAGCTGTTTTTT | CASSLPGLAGVGTGELFF
TRBJ2-1 | - | TRBD1 | TRBV10-3 | TGTGCCATCAGTGAGAAACAGGGGGCCGTTAATGAGCAGTTCTTC | CAISEKQGAVNEQFF
TRBJ2-2 | - | TRBD1 | TRBV3-1 | TGTGCCAGCAGCCAAGATAGGACAGGGGGGGACACCGGGGAGCTGTTTTTT | CASSQDRTGGDTGELFF
TRBJ2-3 | few | - | TRBV6-4 | TGTGCCAGCAGTGACACCTTTGCGAATACGCAGTATTTT | CASSDTFANTQYF
TRBJ1-1 | - | TRBD1 | TRBV29-1 | TGCAGCGTTGGAGACAGGGGTACTGAAGCTTTCTTT | CSVGDRGTEAFF